The 21 T cell receptor beta chains below were found in one sample sequenced in a study of early T cells in non-severe SARS-CoV-2 infection. TCRdb called the 5' RACE reads again in MiXCR, with one record for every CDR3 protein. This table has fewer than 55,000 distinct CDR3 sequences, about 4% appearing once. The material sequenced was whole blood. The receptors derive from an adult who was a healthcare worker with PCR-confirmed SARS-CoV-2 infection or an uninfected control (not recorded which).

This clonotype was picked up many times. The V call is TRBV29-1, the J call TRBJ2-7, with D possibly TRBD1 on 5 matching bases. V lost 1 base, J lost 0 bases, and 10 bases lay in between. The CDR3 has 14 residues. CDR1 is SQVTM, CDR2 ANQGSEA, per germline. The CDR3 protein is CSVEGQSSSYEQYF. The CDR3 bases are TGCAGCGTTGAAGGACAGTCAAGCTCCTACGAGCAGTACTTC.

This clonotype has at least ten counts. The chain carries TRBV5-1 and TRBJ2-2; 9 nucleotides agree with TRBD2. This CDR3 is 16 amino acids long. J lost 6 bases, V lost 4 bases, and 10 bases had no gene match. From germline, CDR1 is SGHRS and CDR2 YFSETQ. The CDR3 bases are TGCGCCAGCAGCCCCGAGACTAGCGGTTGGGCCGGGGAGCTGTTTTTT. Translation: CASSPETSGWAGELFF.

The sample holds many counts of this clonotype. The V gene is TRBV6-4, the J gene TRBJ2-2; D is unresolved. Germline CDR1 is MRHNA and CDR2 is SNTAGT. The V end lost 3 bases, the J end lost 6 bases, and 5 bases lay between the germline ends. This CDR3 is 12 amino acids long. The CDR3 DNA sequence: TGTGCCAGCAGTGAAGGGCCCGGGGAGCTGTTTTTT. Amino acid sequence: CASSEGPGELFF.

Ten or more counts support this clonotype. The chain joins TRBV6-6 to TRBJ2-2; 10 bases are shared with TRBD1. Unmatched junction bases numbered 6, after V lost 6 bases and J lost 5 bases. The germline V gene encodes CDR1 MNHNY and CDR2 SVGAGI (reference sequence). The CDR3 covers 15 residues. CDR3 sequence (DNA): TGTGCCAGCAGCGCGACAGGGGGCCGTACCGGGGAGCTGTTTTTT. It is translated as CASSATGGRTGELFF.

Turning to this clonotype: One base away lies a much larger clone, so this may be a sequencing read error. The chain carries TRBV6-1 and TRBJ2-3; possible D gene TRBD2, 6 bases. There are 15 residues in the CDR3. The germline CDR1 and CDR2 sequences are MNHNS and SASEGT. The CDR3 is CAGSSSGTFSSTQYF. The CDR3 coding sequence is TGTGCCGGCAGTTCCTCCGGGACTTTCTCCAGTACGCAGTATTTT.

V and J are TRBV4-1 and TRBJ1-2; 8 positions match TRBD1. The CDR3 has 15 residues. V shed 2 bases and J 4 bases; nucleotides not matched to a gene: 6. CDR1 and CDR2 (germline): MGHRA, YSYEKL. The CDR3 loop is CASSQTWTGLYGYTF. DNA of the CDR3: TGCGCCAGCAGCCAAACATGGACAGGGCTCTATGGCTACACCTTC.

The table lists this clonotype with many counts. The chain combines TRBV9 with TRBJ2-6; the D is unclear. The CDR3 extends over 18 amino acids. Trimming removed 3 bases at V and 0 bases at J, with 16 bases between. Germline-derived CDR1 and CDR2 are SGDLS and YYNGEE. As DNA, the CDR3 is TGTGCCAGCAGCGATAACCCGTGGCGGAACTCTGGGGCCAACGTCCTGACTTTC. Its translation is CASSDNPWRNSGANVLTF.

This clonotype showed up many times. For the CDR3, the DNA is TGTGCCAGCAGCTTAGGGAGGACAGGGCGCCTGAACACTGAAGCTTTCTTT. It is translated as CASSLGRTGRLNTEAFF. The genes are TRBV7-2 and TRBJ1-1, with 8 positions matching TRBD1. The CDR3 contains 17 residues. After removal of 1 base from V and 0 bases from J, the junction contained 7 bases not matched to a gene. CDR1 and CDR2 from the germline V gene are SGHTA and FQGNSA.

This clonotype was observed at least ten times. One end of the junction varies from germline; a read error may be responsible. This chain joins TRBV6-2 or TRBV6-3 and TRBJ1-5; 8 nucleotides match TRBD1. Looked up from germline, CDR1 is MNHEY and CDR2 is SVGEGT. This CDR3 comprises 17 residues. The CDR3 DNA follows: TGTGCCAGCAGTATCACACACGGACAGGGCCCCTATCAGCCACAGCATTTT. Its translation is CASSITHGQGPYQPQHF.

Concerning this clonotype itself: With a much larger clone just one base away, this may be a read error. The rearrangement joins TRBV18 to TRBJ1-3; 8 nucleotides agree with TRBD1. The CDR3 has 15 amino acids. In germline, CDR1 is KGHSH, CDR2 LQKENI. The CDR3 region is CVSSTDRVRGNTIYF. As DNA, the CDR3 is TGTGTCAGCTCCACGGACAGGGTGAGAGGAAACACCATATATTTT.

This clonotype has ten or more counts. CDR3 bases: TGCGCCAGCAGCTTGGGGACTAGCGCAGATACGCAGTATTTT. It encodes CASSLGTSADTQYF. This chain connects TRBV5-1 to TRBJ2-3; 9 nucleotides match TRBD2. Looked up from germline, CDR1 is SGHRS and CDR2 is YFSETQ. The ends lost 0 bases at V and 4 bases at J; junction bases unmatched: 0. The CDR3 loop spans 14 amino acids.

This clonotype appeared many times. V usage is TRBV19 and J usage is TRBJ2-7, with D perhaps TRBD1 or TRBD2 (6 bases each). With 8 bases removed from V and 2 bases from J, the gap between germline ends came to 19 bases. This CDR3 comprises 15 residues. CDR1 is LNHDA, CDR2 SQIVND, per germline (reference sequence). The CDR3 here is CASGPTGAQTYEQYF. The CDR3 DNA reads TGTGCCAGTGGCCCGACGGGGGCGCAGACCTACGAGCAGTACTTC.

This clonotype showed up many times. This chain uses TRBV30 with TRBJ2-3; D assignment may be TRBD1 or TRBD2 (5 bases each). V was shortened by 6 bases and J by 6 bases, with 16 bases between the two germline ends. The CDR3 loop spans 13 amino acids. CDR1 and CDR2 from the germline V gene are GTSNPN and SVGIG (reference sequence). The CDR3 DNA follows: TGTGCCTGTTCCCCCGGGGCACGCGATACGCAGTATTTT. Protein sequence: CACSPGARDTQYF.

The chain has TRBV12-3 or TRBV12-4 and TRBJ1-6; TRBD1 matches 7 bases. V gave up 3 bases and J gave up 10 bases; unmatched junction bases: 6. This CDR3 is 14 amino acids long. DNA for the CDR3: TGTGCCAGCAGTTTCAGGGGGGCGGCGTCACCCCTCCACTTT. Its protein is CASSFRGAASPLHF.

This clonotype has at least ten counts. V gene TRBV3-1 combines with J gene TRBJ2-5, with D tentatively TRBD2 (6 bases). CDR1 and CDR2 (germline): LGHDT, YNNKEL (reference sequence). The CDR3 has 13 residues. The V end lost 8 bases, the J end lost 4 bases, and 14 bases lay between the germline ends. CDR3: CASAGGARETQYF. CDR3 nucleotide sequence: TGTGCCAGCGCAGGAGGGGCCAGAGAGACCCAGTACTTC.

This clonotype was seen many times. J is TRBJ2-2 and V is TRBV6-5; D possibly matches TRBD1 or TRBD2 (5 bases each). CDR3 size: 15 residues. CDR1 is MNHEY, CDR2 SVGAGI, per germline. Trimming left V 6 bases short and J 4 bases short, with 15 bases between. The CDR3 region is CASSYDRGSTGELFF. The CDR3 region has the DNA TGTGCCAGCAGCTACGACAGAGGGAGCACCGGGGAGCTGTTTTTT.

This clonotype was detected ten times or more. V and J are TRBV12-5 and TRBJ2-5; TRBD2 matches at 8 bases. Germline CDR1 reads LGHNT; CDR2 reads FRNRAP. This CDR3 region has 15 residues. The trim removed 1 base at V and 1 base at J, leaving 2 bases unmatched. CDR3 DNA sequence: TGTGCTAGTGGTTTGGAGCTAGCGGGCCAAGAGACCCAGTACTTC. Protein: CASGLELAGQETQYF.

This clonotype was observed a few times. The V call is TRBV6-5, the J call TRBJ2-1, with D perhaps matching TRBD1 (5 bases). Germline V gene sequence: CDR1 MNHEY, CDR2 SVGAGI. The CDR3 has 13 amino acids. The V gene lost 8 bases and the J gene lost 3 bases, with 11 bases spanning the gap. DNA of the CDR3: TGTGCCAGCCTTGACAGCCTCTACAATGAGCAGTTCTTC. As protein: CASLDSLYNEQFF.

The rearrangement links TRBV2 to TRBJ1-2, with D perhaps TRBD1 (6 bases). The CDR3 runs 14 residues. CDR1 is SNHLY, CDR2 FYNNEI, per germline. V gave up 8 bases and J gave up 2 bases, with 15 bases separating them. DNA of the CDR3: TGTGCCAGCGGAGGGACAACCAGCAACTATGGCTACACCTTC. Translating gives CASGGTTSNYGYTF.

This chain links TRBV7-6 with TRBJ2-7; 9 bases agree with TRBD1. This CDR3 region has 17 residues. Trimming removed 2 bases from V and 5 bases from J; junction bases left unmatched: 13. Per germline, CDR1 SGHVS and CDR2 FNYEAQ. CDR3 nucleotides: TGTGCCAGCAGCTTAATTAGGTCGGGACAGGGCCCTAACGAGCAGTACTTC. Translated, it gives CASSLIRSGQGPNEQYF.

This clonotype was seen at least ten times. J is TRBJ2-3 and V is TRBV29-1; D uncertain. The V gene's germline CDR1 is SQVTM and CDR2 ANQGSEA. Trimming cost V 7 bases and J 0 bases, with 8 bases left between them. The CDR3 covers 12 residues. CDR3: CSARASTDTQYF. The CDR3 DNA reads as TGCAGCGCCAGAGCTAGCACAGATACGCAGTATTTT.